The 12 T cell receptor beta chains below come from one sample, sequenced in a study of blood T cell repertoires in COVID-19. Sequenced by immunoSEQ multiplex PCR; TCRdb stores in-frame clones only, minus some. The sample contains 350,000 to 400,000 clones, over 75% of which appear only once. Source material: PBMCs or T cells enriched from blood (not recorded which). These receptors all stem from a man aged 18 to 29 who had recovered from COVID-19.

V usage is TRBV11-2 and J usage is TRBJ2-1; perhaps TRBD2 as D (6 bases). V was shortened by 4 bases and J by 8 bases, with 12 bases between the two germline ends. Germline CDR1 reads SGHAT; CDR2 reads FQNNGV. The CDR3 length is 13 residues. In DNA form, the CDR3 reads TGTGCCAGCAGCTGGGACTCCCGCGATGAGCAGTTCTTC. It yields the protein CASSWDSRDEQFF.

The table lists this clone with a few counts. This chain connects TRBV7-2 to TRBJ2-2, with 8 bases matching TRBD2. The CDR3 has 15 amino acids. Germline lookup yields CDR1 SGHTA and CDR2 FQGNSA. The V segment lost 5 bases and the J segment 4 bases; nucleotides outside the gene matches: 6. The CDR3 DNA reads TGTGCCAGCAGCAGCACTAGCGGTGTCACCGGGGAGCTGTTTTTT. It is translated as CASSSTSGVTGELFF.

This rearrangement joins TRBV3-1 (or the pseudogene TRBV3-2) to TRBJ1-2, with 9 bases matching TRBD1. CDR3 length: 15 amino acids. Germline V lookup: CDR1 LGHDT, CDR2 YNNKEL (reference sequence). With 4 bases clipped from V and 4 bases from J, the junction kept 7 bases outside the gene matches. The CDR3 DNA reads TGTGCCAGCAGCCCCCACAGGGGGCGGGTCTATGGCTACACCTTC. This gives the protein CASSPHRGRVYGYTF.

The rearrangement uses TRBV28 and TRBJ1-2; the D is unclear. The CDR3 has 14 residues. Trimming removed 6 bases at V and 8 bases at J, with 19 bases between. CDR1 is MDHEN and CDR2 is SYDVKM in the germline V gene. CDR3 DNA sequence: TGTGCCAGCAGCAGCCTCTCAGGTACCCGCGGCTACACCTTC. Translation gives CASSSLSGTRGYTF.

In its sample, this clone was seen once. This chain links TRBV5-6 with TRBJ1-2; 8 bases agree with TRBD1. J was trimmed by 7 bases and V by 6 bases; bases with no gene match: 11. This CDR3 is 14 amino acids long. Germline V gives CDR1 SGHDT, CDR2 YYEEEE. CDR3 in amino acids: CASIIRDRLGGYTF. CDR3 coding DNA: TGTGCCAGCATCATCCGGGACAGGCTAGGTGGCTACACCTTC.

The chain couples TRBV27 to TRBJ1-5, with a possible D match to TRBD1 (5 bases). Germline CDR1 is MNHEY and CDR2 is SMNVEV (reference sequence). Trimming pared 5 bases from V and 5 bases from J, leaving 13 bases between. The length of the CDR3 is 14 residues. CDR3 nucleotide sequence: TGTGCCAGCAGTCACTACGACAGTGATCAGCCCCAGCATTTT. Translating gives CASSHYDSDQPQHF.

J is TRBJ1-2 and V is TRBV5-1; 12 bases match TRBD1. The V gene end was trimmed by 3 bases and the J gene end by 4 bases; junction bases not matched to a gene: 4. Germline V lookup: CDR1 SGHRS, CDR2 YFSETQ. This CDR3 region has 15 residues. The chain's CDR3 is CASSSGQGASYGYTF. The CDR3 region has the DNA TGCGCCAGCAGCTCGGGACAGGGGGCTTCCTATGGCTACACCTTC.

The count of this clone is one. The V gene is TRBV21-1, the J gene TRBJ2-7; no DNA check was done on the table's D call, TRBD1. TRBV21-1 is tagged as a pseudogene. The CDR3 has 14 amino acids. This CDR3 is CASRRGDRSYEQYF. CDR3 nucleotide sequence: TGTGCCAGCAGGAGGGGGGACAGATCCTACGAGCAGTACTTC.

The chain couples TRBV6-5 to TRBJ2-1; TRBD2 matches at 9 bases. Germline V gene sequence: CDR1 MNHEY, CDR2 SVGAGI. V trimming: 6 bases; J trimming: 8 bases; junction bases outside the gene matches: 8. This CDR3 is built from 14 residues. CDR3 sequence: CASSPGLAEDEQFF. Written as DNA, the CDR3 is TGTGCCAGCAGCCCGGGACTAGCAGAGGATGAGCAGTTCTTC.

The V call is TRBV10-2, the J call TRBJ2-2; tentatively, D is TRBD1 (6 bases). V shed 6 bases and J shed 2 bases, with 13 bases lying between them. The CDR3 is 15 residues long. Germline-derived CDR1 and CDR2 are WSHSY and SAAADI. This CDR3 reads CASRTGFLNTGELFF. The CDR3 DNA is TGCGCCAGCAGGACAGGTTTTCTTAACACCGGGGAGCTGTTTTTT.

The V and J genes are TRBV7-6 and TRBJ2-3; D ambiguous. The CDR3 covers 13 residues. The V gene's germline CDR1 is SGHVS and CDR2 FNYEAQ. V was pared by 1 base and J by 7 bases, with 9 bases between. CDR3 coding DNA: TGTGCCAGCAGCTTAGGACACCTTAATACGCAGTATTTT. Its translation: CASSLGHLNTQYF.

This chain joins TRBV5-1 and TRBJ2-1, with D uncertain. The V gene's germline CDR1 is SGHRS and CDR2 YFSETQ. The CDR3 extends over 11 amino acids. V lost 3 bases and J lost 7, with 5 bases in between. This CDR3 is CASSSSNEQFF. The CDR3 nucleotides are TGCGCCAGCAGCTCGTCGAATGAGCAGTTCTTC.